Following are 18 T cell receptor beta chains from one sample sequenced in a study of T-cell memory formation after mild COVID-19. TCRdb processed the 5' RACE reads anew with MiXCR; each CDR3 protein has one entry. Of around 200,000 distinct CDR3 sequences in the sample, around 21% were seen once. Input material: PBMCs or a T cell subset sorted from them (not recorded which). The receptors were gathered from an adult woman who had mild COVID-19 (a few samples of this study predate the infection). Cell type and time point are not known.

This rearrangement joins TRBV6-2 or TRBV6-3 to TRBJ1-5; D is uncertain. V was trimmed by 10 bases and J by 0 bases, leaving 16 bases between them. The CDR3 is made up of 15 amino acids. Looked up from germline, CDR1 is MNHEY and CDR2 is SVGEGT. CDR3 sequence (DNA): TGTGCCACCACCCCAGAGGGATATAGCAATCAGCCCCAGCATTTT. Translation: CATTPEGYSNQPQHF.

This chain uses TRBV12-3 or TRBV12-4 with TRBJ2-3; TRBD1 agrees at 7 bases. Trimming cost V 10 bases and J 3 bases; bases outside gene matches: 10. This CDR3 has 14 residues. CDR3 in DNA: TGTGCCATCGAGACAGGGTATGGAACAGATACGCAGTATTTT. This codes for CAIETGYGTDTQYF.

This clonotype was observed a single time. The chain combines TRBV4-1 with TRBJ2-1; TRBD2 matches at 7 bases. This CDR3 spans 17 amino acids. Germline CDR1 reads MGHRA; CDR2 reads YSYEKL. Germline trimming cut 4 bases from V and 0 bases from J; bases unmatched to any gene: 9. CDR3 in amino acids: CASSLPGRESSYNEQFF. CDR3 sequence (DNA): TGCGCCAGCAGCCTACCCGGGCGGGAGAGCTCCTACAATGAGCAGTTCTTC.

The chain uses TRBV12-3 or TRBV12-4 and TRBJ2-7; D possibly corresponds to TRBD2 (6 bases). Trimming pared 6 bases from V and 3 bases from J, leaving 15 bases between. This CDR3 is built from 14 residues. The CDR3 region has the DNA TGTGCCAGCAGCCGGGGACTGGGCAACTACGAGCAGTACTTC. This sequence encodes CASSRGLGNYEQYF.

This clonotype has more than one count but fewer than ten. The gene calls are TRBV7-9 and TRBJ2-5; 10 bases match TRBD2. V lost 3 bases, J lost 4 bases, and 5 bases stayed unmatched. Germline lookup yields CDR1 SEHNR and CDR2 FQNEAQ (reference sequence). The CDR3 is made up of 15 amino acids. The CDR3 reads CASSLGASGGETQYF. The CDR3, as DNA: TGTGCCAGCAGCTTGGGGGCTAGCGGGGGAGAGACCCAGTACTTC.

The genes are TRBV9 and TRBJ2-2, with TRBD2 matching 8 bases. V was clipped by 3 bases and J by 0 bases; unmatched bases: 4. Germline V gene lookup returns CDR1 SGDLS and CDR2 YYNGEE. This CDR3 comprises 16 residues. The CDR3 is CASSDTSGPNTGELFF. The CDR3 nucleotides are TGTGCCAGCAGCGATACTAGCGGCCCGAACACCGGGGAGCTGTTTTTT.

At least ten counts were recorded for this clonotype. V gene TRBV10-3 combines with J gene TRBJ2-7, with 11 bases lining up with TRBD2. This CDR3 is 16 amino acids long. With V trimmed by 6 bases and J by 4 bases, 11 bases remained unmatched. CDR1 and CDR2 from the germline V gene are ENHRY and SYGVKD. Here the CDR3 reads CAISPLELAGVYEQYF. The CDR3 DNA reads as TGTGCCATCAGCCCTCTAGAACTAGCGGGGGTTTACGAGCAGTACTTC.

This clonotype was recorded a few times. The chain recombines TRBV10-3 with TRBJ2-1; TRBD2 aligns across 11 bases. V dropped 3 bases and J dropped 4; count of bases not matched to a gene: 14. Per germline, CDR1 ENHRY and CDR2 SYGVKD. The CDR3 is 19 amino acids. The CDR3 reads CAISDDGGKGTSGYNEQFF. CDR3 coding DNA: TGTGCCATCAGTGATGATGGGGGTAAGGGGACTAGCGGATACAATGAGCAGTTCTTC.

The chain couples TRBV7-3 to TRBJ2-3, with 8 bases fitting TRBD2. Germline V lookup: CDR1 SGHTA, CDR2 FQGTGA. Germline trimming cut 5 bases from V and 4 bases from J; bases unmatched to any gene: 5. The CDR3 has 14 amino acids. The CDR3 is CASSPSGGADTQYF. The CDR3 nucleotides are TGTGCCAGCAGCCCCAGCGGGGGCGCAGATACGCAGTATTTT.

This chain joins TRBV29-1 and TRBJ1-2; 7 nucleotides line up with TRBD1. The CDR3 spans 12 residues. The J segment lost 7 bases and the V segment lost 5 bases, leaving 7 bases of the junction unmatched. The germline CDR1 and CDR2 sequences are SQVTM and ANQGSEA. The CDR3 spells CSVHEGAIGYTF. CDR3 bases: TGCAGCGTTCATGAGGGGGCTATTGGCTACACCTTC. The full variable domain, rest sourced from reference TRBV29-1 and TRBJ1-2, is SAVISQKPSRDICQRGTSLTIQCQVDSQVTMMFWYRQQPGQSLTLIATANQGSEATYESGFVIDKFPISRPNLTFSTLTVSNMSPEDSSIYLCSVHEGAIGYTFGSGTRLTVV.

The chain has TRBV14 and TRBJ2-1; D uncertain. Germline V CDR1 and CDR2: SGHDN, FVKESK. CDR3 length equals 16 residues. V was pared by 1 base and J by 0 bases, with 10 bases between. The chain's CDR3 is CASSQAFRLSYNEQFF. CDR3 DNA sequence: TGTGCCAGCAGCCAAGCCTTCCGACTCTCCTACAATGAGCAGTTCTTC.

This sequence joins TRBV27 and TRBJ1-2; no clear D. Looked up from germline, CDR1 is MNHEY and CDR2 is SMNVEV (reference sequence). V gave up 0 bases and J gave up 8 bases, with 10 bases separating them. The CDR3 is 13 amino acids. CDR3 region: CASSLSPGEGYTF. CDR3 in DNA: TGTGCCAGCAGTTTATCCCCCGGGGAAGGCTACACCTTC.

The chain combines TRBV27 with TRBJ1-1, with a tentative D call TRBD1 (5 bases). This CDR3 has 14 residues. CDR1 and CDR2 (germline): MNHEY, SMNVEV (reference sequence). Deletions cut 5 bases from V and 4 bases from J, with 14 bases between. The CDR3 protein is CASSPSWGTTEAFF. The CDR3 DNA follows: TGTGCCAGCAGTCCTAGTTGGGGGACCACTGAAGCTTTCTTT.

This CDR3 reads CASSQERGGSTDTQYF. CDR3 DNA: TGTGCCAGCAGCCAAGAAAGGGGGGGGTCGACAGATACGCAGTATTTT. This chain uses TRBV4-2 with TRBJ2-3; D may be TRBD2 (7 bases). The V end was cut by 0 bases, the J end by 3 bases, with 13 bases between. This CDR3 is 16 amino acids long. The germline V gene has CDR1 LGHNA and CDR2 YNFKEQ.

This clonotype was picked up a small number of times. The chain links TRBV24-1 to TRBJ2-2; weak D call: TRBD2 (5 bases). With 8 bases removed from V and 7 bases from J, the gap between germline ends came to 7 bases. The CDR3 spans 11 residues. Germline assignment: CDR1 KGHDR and CDR2 SFDVKD. The CDR3 bases are TGTGCCACCACCGGAGGCGGGGAGCTGTTTTTT. Its protein product is CATTGGGELFF.

This chain joins TRBV4-1 and TRBJ2-7, with 9 bases aligning to TRBD1. V shed 1 base and J 4 bases; nucleotides not matched to a gene: 5. The CDR3 has 15 amino acids. The V gene's germline CDR1 is MGHRA and CDR2 YSYEKL. CDR3 in amino acids: CASSQAGTGTYEQYF. DNA for the CDR3: TGCGCCAGCAGCCAAGCCGGGACAGGGACTTACGAGCAGTACTTC.

The rearrangement links TRBV7-9 to TRBJ2-1, with D possibly being TRBD1 (6 bases). V was cut by 0 bases and J by 2 bases, with 11 bases left in between. Germline lookup yields CDR1 SEHNR and CDR2 FQNEAQ (reference sequence). There are 16 residues in the CDR3. CDR3 in DNA: TGTGCCAGCAGCTTAGCCTTGGGGGCTGCCTACAATGAGCAGTTCTTC. Translated, it gives CASSLALGAAYNEQFF.

This clonotype was observed at least ten times. The chain has TRBV7-9 and TRBJ2-7; D call uncertain. The V gene's germline CDR1 is SEHNR and CDR2 FQNEAQ (reference sequence). The germline V and J ends were trimmed by 8 bases and 3 bases, with 8 bases remaining between them. The CDR3 spans 11 residues. The CDR3 loop is CASGKDYEQYF. The DNA of the CDR3 is TGTGCCAGCGGGAAAGACTACGAGCAGTACTTC.